The rows below give T cell receptor beta chains drawn from one sample of a study of blood T cells in healthy people across ages. TCRdb re-called the 5' RACE reads with MiXCR, one entry per CDR3 protein. The table lists around 500,000 distinct CDR3 sequences, 27% of them singletons. This sample also appeared in a second study, on T cells of mothers and their children.

Sample: blood. The receptors shown here come from a boy aged 2-15 years in good health. The CDR3 runs from the conserved cysteine through the conserved F or W. Each record gives: CDR3 DNA, CDR3 protein, V gene, clone size, D gene, J gene. D genes are given only for firm matches. Size is stated for part of the rows, as once, few or many counts, or as a class when the clone is expanded.

DNA: TGCAGTGCTGCGGGACTAGCGGGGGGGCAGGAGGAGACCCAGTACTTC
CDR3: CSAAGLAGGQEETQYF
V: TRBV20-1
size: NA
D: TRBD2
J: TRBJ2-5

DNA: TGTGCCAGCAGTTTATTCGGTGGGGAAAAACTGTTTTTT
CDR3: CASSLFGGEKLFF
V: TRBV12-3/TRBV12-4
size: NA
D: NA
J: TRBJ1-4

DNA: TGTGCCAGCAGCCACCTTATTAGCGGGGGAGTAGCCAAAAACATTCAGTACTTC
CDR3: CASSHLISGGVAKNIQYF
V: TRBV3-1
size: NA
D: TRBD2
J: TRBJ2-4

DNA: TGTGCCAGCAGCGTAGCTGGGGGACAGCAAGAGACCCAGTACTTC
CDR3: CASSVAGGQQETQYF
V: TRBV9
size: few
D: TRBD1
J: TRBJ2-5

DNA: TGTGCCAGCAGCCGTCCGACGACAATCCAGGAGACCCAGTACTTC
CDR3: CASSRPTTIQETQYF
V: TRBV14
size: many
D: NA
J: TRBJ2-5

DNA: TGTGCCAGCGGACGTCAGCCGAACACCGGGGAGCTGTTTTTT
CDR3: CASGRQPNTGELFF
V: TRBV7-7
size: few
D: NA
J: TRBJ2-2

DNA: TGTGCCAGCAGCCCGACGGGGCAGTACCAAGAGACCCAGTACTTC
CDR3: CASSPTGQYQETQYF
V: TRBV7-9
size: many
D: NA
J: TRBJ2-5

DNA: TGTGCCAGCAGCTCTAGGTCTGCAACAGATACGCAGTATTTT
CDR3: CASSSRSATDTQYF
V: TRBV5-5
size: NA
D: NA
J: TRBJ2-3

DNA: TGTGCCAGCAGCCCCGGTGGCTCACGAAAGCACTACGAGCAGTACTTC
CDR3: CASSPGGSRKHYEQYF
V: TRBV6-2/TRBV6-3
size: NA
D: NA
J: TRBJ2-7

DNA: TGTGCCAGCAGCTTAGGCCGCTATCGGGACACAGGCTCGGGGGCCAAAAACATTCAGTACTTC
CDR3: CASSLGRYRDTGSGAKNIQYF
V: TRBV7-9
size: NA
D: NA
J: TRBJ2-4

DNA: TGCAGTGCTAGAGATCTTGGGACTAGCGGGGACTTAGCCAAAAACATTCAGTACTTC
CDR3: CSARDLGTSGDLAKNIQYF
V: TRBV20-1
size: few
D: TRBD2
J: TRBJ2-4

DNA: TGCGCCAGCAGCTTACGACTAGCGGACTACAATGAGCAGTTCTTC
CDR3: CASSLRLADYNEQFF
V: TRBV5-1
size: NA
D: TRBD2
J: TRBJ2-1